This entry features one TCR beta chain sequence. The antigen it binds to is not known. The germline gene is not matched at one end of the junction; a read error may be the cause. The instrument given in TCRdb is Illumina HiSeq 1500. The raw public reads went through TCRdb reprocessing: fastp at Q25, MiXCR clone calling, in-frame beta chains kept. Entries that share a CDR3 protein sequence are merged under the most common genes and DNA. This sample holds about 150,000 distinct CDR3 sequences; about 20% were observed only once. Around 9.9% of the sample rests with the top ten. This specimen comes from a study of T cell repertoires in cytomegalovirus infection (dated by TCRdb to the late 2010s). Study-wide context: Because public TCR beta signatures pointed to carriage of CMV infection together with the matching HLA type, the HLA type of each donor mattered for the analysis. What the study reported, not specific to this receptor: In the ex vivo response, HLA-C-restricted CMV-specific TCR beta clonotypes were dominant, and in two of eight donors the single most frequent clonotype came from this HLA-C-restricted group. Carriers of CMV infection plus the relevant HLA type were discriminated by the cumulative frequency of public TCR beta family members in the study cohort and in an independent roughly 370-donor cohort.

The CDR3 starts with the cysteine, ends with the phenylalanine, and has 20 residues. Here the CDR3 DNA is all that survives: 60 bases in frame from base 1. CDR1 and CDR2 are drawn from the germline V gene: LGHNA, YSLEER. The chain joins TRBV4-3 to TRBJ2-2, with 12 junctional bases fitting TRBD2. This TCR was recovered from a human donor in good health (CMV status not recorded). Some clones in this sample may be carry-over from other donors' samples. Sequencing used PBMCs. The sequenced DNA: TGCGCCAGCAGCCTCCGACAGGGGTGGACTAGCGGGACGGCCACCGTGGAGCTGTTTTTT. It encodes CASSLRQGWTSGTATVELFF.